This record covers a single TCR beta chain. This clone is a singleton in its sample. It lacks a known antigen. Base quality data are lacking; no much larger clone is found one base away. The data are from a study of blood T cell repertoires in COVID-19 (dated by TCRdb to about 2020). About the study as a whole: Collaborator samples came from the United States, Italy and Spain and covered acute and convalescent phases of COVID-19. The material from the prospective study consisted of cDNA or gDNA derived from T cells, B-cell-depleted T cells, or PBMCs. The dataset comprised deeply sampled blood TCRbeta repertoires from subjects exposed to, actively infected with, or recovered from COVID-19. The repertoires were released in a freely available public database meant as a resource for research on the immune response to SARS-CoV-2. Samples were obtained from the ongoing ImmuneRACE study (first 160 participants) and from 1,200 or so subjects provided by 6 global collaborators. Nearly every sample came with metadata listing a de-identified subject ID, COVID-19 status, age in years and sex. HLA class I and class II types, where available, came from metadata supplied by the sample provider rather than from assay-based typing. Findings and caveats that apply to the study as a whole: The quantity of clinical and demographic metadata differed by source and by participant and was supplied without curation.

TCRbeta CDR3 regions were amplified from genomic DNA by means of the immunoSEQ Assay, a bias-controlled multiplex PCR. In the original analysis: Within the assay, amplification of reference gene primers was used to estimate how many nucleated cells each sample contained. To quantify the absolute abundance of each unique TCRbeta CDR3 rearrangement, sequence reads were collapsed and filtered. For each sample, productive Simpson clonality was calculated as the square root of Simpson's diversity index across productive rearrangements. TCRdb took over this immuneACCESS table, retaining in-frame rearrangements with V and J assigned. Such tables are incomplete; in checked studies, under half of the missing clones stem from an unresolved V gene, and the remainder is unexplained. For V, J and clone size, that table is used; D and trimming come from the DNA. This sample gives about 140,000 clones in total; more than 80% of them show up just once. The ten largest clonotypes hold 11% of the sample.

Each collaborating institution followed its own protocols to collect whole blood in K2EDTA tubes. For TCRbeta analysis, collaborator samples were shipped as frozen whole blood, as isolated PBMCs, or as DNA extracted from either sample type. Reading the germline V gene gives CDR1 SNHLY and CDR2 FYNNEI. V sheds 4 bases and J sheds 0 bases, leaving 10 bases between their ends. From cysteine to phenylalanine, the CDR3 is 15 amino acids long. Solely the CDR3 DNA is kept, with 45 bases framed from the first base. Sequenced sample: peripheral blood. The rearranged segments are TRBV2 and TRBJ1-5; the D gene cannot be named for sure. This TCR was recovered from a woman of 80 years or more with acute or convalescent COVID-19. The CDR3 sequence is CASSGAQYSNQPQHF. In nucleotide form, the sequence is TGTGCCAGCAGTGGAGCGCAGTATAGCAATCAGCCCCAGCATTTT. Extended through the reference TRBV2 and TRBJ1-5 proteins, this CDR3 yields the full variable domain: EPEVTQTPSHQVTQMGQEVILRCVPISNHLYFYWYRQILGQKVEFLVSFYNNEISEKSEIFDDQFSVERPDGSNFTLKIRSTKLEDSAMYFCASSGAQYSNQPQHFGDGTRLSIL.